Here is one T cell receptor (beta chain) with its context. This specimen belongs to a study of T cell changes during pregnancy in multiple sclerosis. Here immunoSEQ multiplex PCR was the method, and the copy in TCRdb shows in-frame clones only, minus some. The table includes approximately 49,000 clones, almost 90% detected once. CDR1 and CDR2 from the germline V gene are LGHNA and YNFKEQ. The J segment lost 6 bases and the V segment lost 0 bases, leaving 3 bases of the junction unmatched. This CDR3 contains 16 residues. This sample comprised peripheral blood, obtained after pregnancy. The clonotype originates from a female donor in good health, enrolled as a control in a pregnancy study. The chain has TRBV4-2 and TRBJ2-1; 12 bases fit TRBD2. CDR3 protein: CASSQDATSGGNEQFF. The CDR3, as DNA: TGTGCCAGCAGCCAAGATGCGACTAGCGGGGGCAATGAGCAGTTCTTC.